The 29 T cell receptor beta chains below all came from one sample that was sequenced in a study of T cell responses to AZD1222 COVID-19 vaccine. The method was immunoSEQ multiplex PCR; TCRdb's version includes in-frame clones alone and lacks a portion of them. The sample has 110,000 or so clones; roughly nine tenths are singletons. The source was peripheral blood, collected on day 0 of AZD1222 vaccination. The receptor set was obtained from an adult in good health.

This chain joins TRBV29-1 and TRBJ1-2; 7 bases align to TRBD1. The CDR3 length is 12 residues. With V trimmed by 5 bases and J by 4 bases, 4 bases remained unmatched. The germline gives CDR1 SQVTM, CDR2 ANQGSEA. For the CDR3, the DNA is TGCAGCGTTCGGGACAGCGTCTATGGCTACACCTTC. Protein: CSVRDSVYGYTF.

V and J are TRBV5-4 and TRBJ2-5; D ambiguous. The CDR3 is 12 amino acids. Germline values: CDR1 SGHNT, CDR2 YYREEE (reference sequence). V was pared by 0 bases and J by 1 base, with 1 base between. The CDR3 nucleotides are TGTGCCAGCAGCTTGGGCCAAGAGACCCAGTACTTC. The encoded protein is CASSLGQETQYF.

The V and J genes are TRBV18 and TRBJ1-4; the D is unclear. Between the trimmed V and J ends, which lost 1 base and 3 bases, there was a span of 18 bases. The CDR3 consists of 18 residues. Germline values: CDR1 KGHSH, CDR2 LQKENI. Here the CDR3 reads CASSPLSSGLRPNEKLFF. CDR3 sequence (DNA): TGTGCCAGCTCACCACTATCCTCTGGTCTGAGACCTAATGAAAAACTGTTTTTT.

The chain employs TRBV28 and TRBJ2-1, with a tentative D call TRBD1 (5 bases). The V end was cut by 3 bases, the J end by 3 bases, with 12 bases between. The CDR3 contains 15 residues. CDR1 and CDR2 from the germline V gene are MDHEN and SYDVKM. As DNA, the CDR3 is TGTGCCAGCAGTTTCATGACAGAGATCTACAATGAGCAGTTCTTC. The encoded protein is CASSFMTEIYNEQFF.

The V and J genes are TRBV18 and TRBJ1-1; D possibly corresponds to TRBD1 (5 bases). CDR1 is KGHSH and CDR2 is LQKENI in the germline V gene. The CDR3 runs to 13 residues. V dropped 4 bases and J dropped 4 bases, with 10 bases sitting between them. The CDR3 loop reads CASSLQGATEAFF. In DNA form, the CDR3 reads TGTGCCAGCTCACTCCAGGGTGCCACTGAAGCTTTCTTT.

V gene TRBV19 combines with J gene TRBJ2-1, with 8 nucleotides matching TRBD1. The CDR3 consists of 15 residues. Germline V gene sequence: CDR1 LNHDA, CDR2 SQIVND (reference sequence). With 4 bases clipped from V and 6 bases from J, the junction kept 8 bases outside the gene matches. The chain's CDR3 is CASSSGTGAVNEQFF. The CDR3 DNA sequence: TGTGCCAGTAGTAGCGGGACAGGTGCAGTCAATGAGCAGTTCTTC.

The chain recombines TRBV6-5 with TRBJ2-3; D gene ambiguous. The CDR3 runs to 12 residues. Trimming stripped 7 bases from V and 5 bases from J, with 10 bases between. The germline V gene encodes CDR1 MNHEY and CDR2 SVGAGI. This CDR3 is CASKSVGDTQYF. The CDR3, as DNA: TGTGCCAGCAAATCAGTAGGAGATACGCAGTATTTT.

V and J are TRBV10-3 and TRBJ1-1, with D hard to call. Trimming removed 6 bases from V and 2 bases from J, with 13 bases in between. The length of the CDR3 is 14 residues. The V gene's germline CDR1 is ENHRY and CDR2 SYGVKD. The CDR3 nucleotides are TGTGCCATCAGCGACCCTAGAGCCAACACTGAAGCTTTCTTT. This sequence encodes CAISDPRANTEAFF.

This sequence joins TRBV5-1 and TRBJ2-7; 8 bases agree with TRBD1. Looked up from germline, CDR1 is SGHRS and CDR2 is YFSETQ. After removal of 4 bases from V and 6 bases from J, the junction contained 15 bases not matched to a gene. The CDR3 has 16 amino acids. For the CDR3, the DNA is TGCGCCAGCAGCCCCGCGCCGGGACAGGACCTTCGCGAGCAGTACTTC. It translates to CASSPAPGQDLREQYF.

This sequence joins TRBV2 and TRBJ1-2; D unresolved. The CDR3 length is 10 residues. Trimming took 6 bases from V and 7 from J, leaving 6 bases between them. Per the germline V gene, CDR1 is SNHLY and CDR2 is FYNNEI. The CDR3 loop is CASRVGGYTF. The CDR3 nucleotides read TGTGCCAGCAGGGTTGGTGGCTACACCTTC.

The V and J genes are TRBV4-2 and TRBJ2-3; no clear D. From germline, CDR1 is LGHNA and CDR2 YNFKEQ. Trimming took off 1 base at V and 4 bases at J, with 6 bases between the two ends. This CDR3 comprises 13 residues. Here the CDR3 DNA reads TGTGCCAGCAGCCAAGGGGTTCCAGATACGCAGTATTTT. Translation: CASSQGVPDTQYF.

This clone was seen only once. The chain couples TRBV28 to TRBJ1-5; no definite D call. Germline lookup yields CDR1 MDHEN and CDR2 SYDVKM. CDR3 size: 12 residues. V lost 2 bases and J 7 bases, leaving 6 bases between the germline ends. CDR3 loop: CASSLGLQPQHF. The CDR3 DNA is TGTGCCAGCAGTTTAGGTCTCCAGCCCCAGCATTTT.

The rearrangement links TRBV29-1 to TRBJ1-1, with D tentatively TRBD1 (5 bases). Germline V gives CDR1 SQVTM, CDR2 ANQGSEA. Trimming left V 7 bases short and J 0 bases short, with 15 bases between. The CDR3 extends over 14 amino acids. The CDR3 is CSAGTYRMNTEAFF. For the CDR3, the DNA is TGCAGCGCCGGGACTTACCGCATGAACACTGAAGCTTTCTTT.

The CDR3, as DNA: TGTGCCAGTAGTTACGACTACGAGCAGTACTTC. It codes for CASSYDYEQYF. The chain uses TRBV19 and TRBJ2-7; no firm D call. The CDR3 is 11 amino acids. Germline CDR1 and CDR2: LNHDA and SQIVND (reference sequence). Trimming shortened V by 5 bases and J by 3 bases, and 5 bases separated the two germline ends.

The V call is TRBV18, the J call TRBJ1-1; D call uncertain. Germline V lookup: CDR1 KGHSH, CDR2 LQKENI. The CDR3 is made up of 14 amino acids. V dropped 0 bases and J dropped 5 bases, with 10 bases sitting between them. The CDR3 region is CASSPPKGPTEAFF. Written as DNA, the CDR3 is TGTGCCAGCTCACCACCGAAAGGGCCTACTGAAGCTTTCTTT.

The chain joins TRBV3-1 (or the pseudogene TRBV3-2) to TRBJ2-2; 11 bases are shared with TRBD2. The CDR3 is 18 residues long. The V and J ends lost 5 bases and 1 base, in that order; junction bases with no gene match: 9. Germline loops: CDR1 LGHDT, CDR2 YNNKEL (reference sequence). In DNA, the CDR3 is TGTGCCAGCAGCAAACTACTAGCGGGAGTTGAGAACACCGGGGAGCTGTTTTTT. This codes for CASSKLLAGVENTGELFF.

In this sample, this clone turned up once. CDR3 in amino acids: CASSPVSGVYYGYTF. CDR3 in DNA: TGTGCCAGCTCACCAGTCAGCGGCGTTTACTATGGCTACACCTTC. The V and J genes are TRBV18 and TRBJ1-2; D not resolved. Germline V lookup: CDR1 KGHSH, CDR2 LQKENI. The CDR3 consists of 15 residues. V was clipped by 2 bases and J by 3 bases, with 13 bases between them.

The chain links TRBV28 to TRBJ1-4; no firm D call. The length of the CDR3 is 11 residues. Trimming cost V 3 bases and J 13 bases, with 9 bases left between them. Germline CDR1 and CDR2: MDHEN and SYDVKM. The CDR3 DNA sequence: TGTGCCAGCAGTTTCAACCAGATACTGTTTTTT. Residues: CASSFNQILFF.

This chain uses TRBV5-1 with TRBJ2-3; 9 bases line up with TRBD1. This CDR3 is 14 amino acids long. Germline lookup yields CDR1 SGHRS and CDR2 YFSETQ. J gave up 8 bases and V 4 bases, and 8 bases lay outside the gene matches. The DNA of the CDR3 is TGCGCCAGCAGCACCAGACAGGGGGAGGTTACGCAGTATTTT. Its protein product is CASSTRQGEVTQYF.

V is TRBV3-1 (or the pseudogene TRBV3-2) and J is TRBJ1-6; no definite D call. Trimming took off 0 bases at V and 6 bases at J, with 15 bases between the two ends. This CDR3 is 17 amino acids long. Germline lookup yields CDR1 LGHDT and CDR2 YNNKEL (reference sequence). The CDR3, as DNA: TGTGCCAGCAGCCAAGATAGGACCGGGATCTTTAATTCACCCCTCCACTTT. It is translated as CASSQDRTGIFNSPLHF.

This clone was picked up a small number of times. J is TRBJ2-1 and V is TRBV12-3 or TRBV12-4; D unclear. The CDR3 runs to 13 residues. V was clipped by 5 bases and J by 8 bases, with 13 bases between them. CDR3 sequence (DNA): TGTGCCAGCAGTCCAAGCGACCATTATGAGCAGTTCTTC. Its translation: CASSPSDHYEQFF.

The chain carries TRBV30 and TRBJ2-5, with 9 positions matching TRBD1. This CDR3 has 16 amino acids. V lost 4 bases to trimming and J lost 1 base; unmatched junction nucleotides: 10. Germline V gene lookup returns CDR1 GTSNPN and CDR2 SVGIG (reference sequence). The CDR3 region is CAWTSGTGIVQETQYF. CDR3 DNA: TGTGCCTGGACTTCCGGGACAGGGATCGTCCAAGAGACCCAGTACTTC. The full variable domain, its missing parts supplied by reference TRBV30 and TRBJ2-5, is SQTIHQWPATLVQPVGSPLSLECTVEGTSNPNLYWYRQAAGRGLQLLFYSVGIGQISSEVPQNLSASRPQDRQFILSSKKLLLSDSGFYLCAWTSGTGIVQETQYFGPGTRLLVL.

The chain uses TRBV15 and TRBJ1-4, with D uncertain. The V gene lost 0 bases and the J gene lost 4 bases, with 9 bases spanning the gap. This CDR3 is 15 amino acids long. CDR1 and CDR2 from the germline V gene are LNHNV and YYDKDF (reference sequence). The CDR3 region is CATSRDRGSNEKLFF. The DNA of the CDR3 is TGTGCCACCAGCAGAGATCGAGGGAGTAATGAAAAACTGTTTTTT.

The J gene is TRBJ1-4, the V gene TRBV21-1. TRBV21-1 is a known pseudogene. CDR3 length: 15 residues. In DNA, the CDR3 is TGTGCCCACCGATACGGGGCGACAACTAATGAAAAACTGTTTTTT. Its protein is CAHRYGATTNEKLFF.

The rearrangement links TRBV10-3 to TRBJ1-2; 7 bases match TRBD1. The junction had 18 bases not matched to a gene; V was cut back by 0 bases and J by 2 bases. The germline V gene has CDR1 ENHRY and CDR2 SYGVKD. This CDR3 comprises 20 residues. CDR3 region: CAISESIFSRTDRFNYGYTF. The CDR3, as DNA: TGTGCCATCAGTGAGTCGATCTTCTCTCGGACGGACAGGTTCAACTATGGCTACACCTTC.

The chain employs TRBV27 and TRBJ1-6; 8 nucleotides agree with TRBD1. Germline CDR1 MNHEY, CDR2 SMNVEV (reference sequence). Germline trimming cut 3 bases from V and 6 bases from J; bases unmatched to any gene: 7. CDR3 length: 16 residues. Here the CDR3 DNA reads TGTGCCAGCAGTTTTTCATGGACAGGGCGTAATTCACCCCTCCACTTT. It specifies CASSFSWTGRNSPLHF.

The chain carries TRBV5-1 and TRBJ1-5; 7 bases agree with TRBD1. J was trimmed by 2 bases and V by 4 bases; bases with no gene match: 3. Per germline, CDR1 SGHRS and CDR2 YFSETQ. This CDR3 spans 14 amino acids. The chain's CDR3 is CASSTGQGNQPQHF. The CDR3 DNA reads as TGCGCCAGCAGCACAGGACAGGGCAATCAGCCCCAGCATTTT.

This clone occurred once. The chain recombines TRBV6-5 with TRBJ1-6; no clear D gene. This CDR3 comprises 13 residues. Deletions cut 7 bases from V and 6 bases from J, with 10 bases between. Germline values: CDR1 MNHEY, CDR2 SVGAGI. CDR3 sequence reads: CASKVRANSPLHF. The DNA of the CDR3 is TGTGCCAGCAAAGTCCGAGCTAATTCACCCCTCCACTTT.

This sequence joins TRBV28 and TRBJ2-4, with 9 positions matching TRBD1. The CDR3 extends over 13 amino acids. J lost 7 bases, V lost 6 bases, and 4 bases had no gene match. CDR1 MDHEN and CDR2 SYDVKM come from the germline V gene. As DNA, the CDR3 is TGTGCCAGCAGGAGACAGGGGGGGAACATTCAGTACTTC. This translates into CASRRQGGNIQYF.